What follows are 3 T cell receptor beta chains derived from one specimen sequenced in a study of human T cells and chemical hapten exposure. Time point denoted: patch test 2, 6 weeks after DPC sensitization. Indicated treatment: therapeutic diphenylcyclopropenone sensitization with weekly scalp DPC. From the RACE reads, TCRdb called clonotypes with MiXCR, one entry per CDR3 protein. The repertoire has fewer than 95,000 distinct CDR3 sequences, 8% to 13% of them found once; the top ten carry roughly 2.2%. The sequencing here drew on whole blood, taken in connection with sensitization to the hapten diphenylcyclopropenone (DPC). All receptors derive from a man in his forties with alopecia areata. Some clones in this sample may be carry-over from other donors' samples.

A few counts support this clonotype. A read error may account for a junction end that differs from germline. The chain employs TRBV7-9 and TRBJ1-3; TRBD1 matches at 7 bases. The CDR3 has 15 amino acids. CDR1 is SEHNR and CDR2 is FQNEAQ in the germline V gene (reference sequence). CDR3 sequence reads: CASSRGSGTAPLEDF. As DNA, the CDR3 is TGTGCCAGCAGCCGCGGTTCCGGGACAGCCCCTCTAGAGGATTTT.

This clonotype has at least ten counts. The chain is built from TRBV7-8 and TRBJ1-1, with 12 bases matching TRBD1. The CDR3 sequence is 16 residues long. V trimming: 4 bases; J trimming: 0 bases; junction bases outside the gene matches: 3. Germline V CDR1 and CDR2: SGHVS, FQNEAQ. The CDR3: CASSWGTGGLNTEAFF. CDR3 in DNA: TGTGCCAGCAGCTGGGGGACAGGGGGCTTGAACACTGAAGCTTTCTTT.

The rearrangement links TRBV14 to TRBJ2-7, with D perhaps TRBD2 (6 bases). Per germline, CDR1 SGHDN and CDR2 FVKESK. The length of the CDR3 is 13 residues. Trimming stripped 4 bases from V and 3 bases from J, with 10 bases between. CDR3 protein: CASSRDSRYEQYV. CDR3 nucleotide sequence: TGTGCCAGCAGCCGGGACTCCCGCTACGAGCAGTACGTC.